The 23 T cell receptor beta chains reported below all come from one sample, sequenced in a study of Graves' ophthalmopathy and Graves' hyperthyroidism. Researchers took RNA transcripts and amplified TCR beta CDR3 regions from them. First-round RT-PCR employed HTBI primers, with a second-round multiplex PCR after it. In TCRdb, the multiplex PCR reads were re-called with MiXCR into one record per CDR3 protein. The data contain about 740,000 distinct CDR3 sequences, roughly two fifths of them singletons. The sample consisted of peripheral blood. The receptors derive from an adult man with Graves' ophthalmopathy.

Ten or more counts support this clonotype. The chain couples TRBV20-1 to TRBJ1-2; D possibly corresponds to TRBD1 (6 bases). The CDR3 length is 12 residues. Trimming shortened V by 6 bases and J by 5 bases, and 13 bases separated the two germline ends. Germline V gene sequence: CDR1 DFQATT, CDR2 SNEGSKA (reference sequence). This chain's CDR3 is CSASTGPYGYTF. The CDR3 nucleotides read TGCAGTGCGTCAACAGGGCCTTATGGCTACACCTTC.

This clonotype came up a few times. Written as DNA, the CDR3 is TGTGCCAGTAGTATTTGGGGCAGGAGCTCCTACGAGCAGTACTTC. Amino acid sequence: CASSIWGRSSYEQYF. This sequence joins TRBV19 and TRBJ2-7, with a weak D call TRBD1 (5 bases). The CDR3 has 15 amino acids. Germline assignment: CDR1 LNHDA and CDR2 SQIVND (reference sequence). V dropped 3 bases and J dropped 0 bases, with 12 bases sitting between them.

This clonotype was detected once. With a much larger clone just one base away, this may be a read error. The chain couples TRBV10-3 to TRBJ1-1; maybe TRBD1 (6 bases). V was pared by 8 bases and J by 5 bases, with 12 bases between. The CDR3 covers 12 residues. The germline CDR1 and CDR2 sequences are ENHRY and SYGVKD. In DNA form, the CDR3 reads TGTGCCATCGGGGGGCCGGGAACTGAAGCTTTCTTT. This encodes CAIGGPGTEAFF.

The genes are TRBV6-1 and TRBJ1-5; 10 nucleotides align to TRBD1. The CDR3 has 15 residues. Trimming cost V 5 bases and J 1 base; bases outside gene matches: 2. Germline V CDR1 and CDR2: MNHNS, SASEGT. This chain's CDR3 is CASSWDRGSNQPQHF. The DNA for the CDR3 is TGTGCCAGCAGTTGGGACAGGGGAAGCAATCAGCCCCAGCATTTT.

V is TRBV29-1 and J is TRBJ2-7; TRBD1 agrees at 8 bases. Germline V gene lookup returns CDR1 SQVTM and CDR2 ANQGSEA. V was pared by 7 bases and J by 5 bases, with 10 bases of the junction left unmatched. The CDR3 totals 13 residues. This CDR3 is CSGYTGGGNEQYF. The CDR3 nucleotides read TGCAGCGGCTATACAGGGGGAGGTAACGAGCAGTACTTC.

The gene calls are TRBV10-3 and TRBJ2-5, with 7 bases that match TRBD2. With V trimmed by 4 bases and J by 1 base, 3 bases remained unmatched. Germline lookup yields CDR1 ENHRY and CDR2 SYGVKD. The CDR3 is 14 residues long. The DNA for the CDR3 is TGTGCCATCAGTGGGTTAGCGGGCCAAGAGACCCAGTACTTC. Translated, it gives CAISGLAGQETQYF.

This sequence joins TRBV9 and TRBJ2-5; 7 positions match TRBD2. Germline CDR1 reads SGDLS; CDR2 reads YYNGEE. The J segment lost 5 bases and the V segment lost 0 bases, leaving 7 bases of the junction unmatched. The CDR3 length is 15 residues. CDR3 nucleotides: TGTGCCAGCAGCGTAGCTAGCGGACCAAGCGAGACCCAGTACTTC. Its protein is CASSVASGPSETQYF.

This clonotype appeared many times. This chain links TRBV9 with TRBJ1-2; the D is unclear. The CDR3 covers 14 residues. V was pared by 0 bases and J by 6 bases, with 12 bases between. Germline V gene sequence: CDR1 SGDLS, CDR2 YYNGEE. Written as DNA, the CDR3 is TGTGCCAGCAGCGTAGAATTTCCGCCCGATGGCTACACCTTC. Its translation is CASSVEFPPDGYTF.

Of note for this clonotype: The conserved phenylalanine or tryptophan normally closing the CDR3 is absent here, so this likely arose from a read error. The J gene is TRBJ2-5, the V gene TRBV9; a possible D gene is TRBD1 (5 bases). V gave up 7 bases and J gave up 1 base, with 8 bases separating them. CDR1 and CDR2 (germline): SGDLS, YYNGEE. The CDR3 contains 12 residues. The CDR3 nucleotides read TGTGCCAGCTCCCAGGGCCAAGAGACCCAGTACCTC. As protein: CASSQGQETQYL.

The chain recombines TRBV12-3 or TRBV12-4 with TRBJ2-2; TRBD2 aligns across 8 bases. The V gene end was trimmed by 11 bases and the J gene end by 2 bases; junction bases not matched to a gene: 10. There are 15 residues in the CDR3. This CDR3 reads CAVASGRLNTGELFF. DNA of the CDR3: TGTGCCGTCGCGAGCGGGAGACTTAACACCGGGGAGCTGTTTTTT.

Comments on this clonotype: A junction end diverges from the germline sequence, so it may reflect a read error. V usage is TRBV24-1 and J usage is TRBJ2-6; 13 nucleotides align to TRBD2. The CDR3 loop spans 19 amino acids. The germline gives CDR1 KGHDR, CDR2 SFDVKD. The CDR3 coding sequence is TGTGCCAGCAGTTACCCCGGACTAGCGGGAGTCTCTGGGGCCAACGTCCTGACTTTC. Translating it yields CASSYPGLAGVSGANVLTF.

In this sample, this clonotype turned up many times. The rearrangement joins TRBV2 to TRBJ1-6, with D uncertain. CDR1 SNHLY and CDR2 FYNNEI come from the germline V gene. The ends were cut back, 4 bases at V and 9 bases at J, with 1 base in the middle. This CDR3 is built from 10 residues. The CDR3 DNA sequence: TGTGCCAGCAGTGGTTCACCCCTCCACTTT. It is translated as CASSGSPLHF.

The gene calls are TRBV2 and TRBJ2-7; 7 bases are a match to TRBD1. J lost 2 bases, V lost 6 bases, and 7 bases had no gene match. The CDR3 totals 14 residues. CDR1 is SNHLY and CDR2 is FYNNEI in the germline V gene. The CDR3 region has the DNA TGTGCCAGCAGCCACGACAGGGTAACCTACGAGCAGTACTTC. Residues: CASSHDRVTYEQYF.

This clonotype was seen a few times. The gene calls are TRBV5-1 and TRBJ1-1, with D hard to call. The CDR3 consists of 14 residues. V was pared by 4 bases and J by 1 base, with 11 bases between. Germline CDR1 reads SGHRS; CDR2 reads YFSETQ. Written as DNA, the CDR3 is TGCGCCAGCAGCCTACAGAACCCGAACACTGAAGCTTTCTTT. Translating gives CASSLQNPNTEAFF.

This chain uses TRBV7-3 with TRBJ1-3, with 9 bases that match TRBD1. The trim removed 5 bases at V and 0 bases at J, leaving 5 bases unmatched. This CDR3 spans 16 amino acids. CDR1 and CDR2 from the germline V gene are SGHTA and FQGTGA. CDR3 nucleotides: TGTGCCAGCAGCCCCAACAGGGGGCCCTCTGGAAACACCATATATTTT. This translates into CASSPNRGPSGNTIYF.

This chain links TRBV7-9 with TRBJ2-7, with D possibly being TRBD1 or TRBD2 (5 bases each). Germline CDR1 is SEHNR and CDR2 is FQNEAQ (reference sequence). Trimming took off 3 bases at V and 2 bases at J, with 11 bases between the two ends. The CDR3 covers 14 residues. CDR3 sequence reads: CASSLQGGPYEQYF. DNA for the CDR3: TGTGCCAGCAGCTTGCAGGGCGGGCCCTACGAGCAGTACTTC. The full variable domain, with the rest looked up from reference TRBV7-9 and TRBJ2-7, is DTGVSQNPRHKITKRGQNVTFRCDPISEHNRLYWYRQTLGQGPEFLTYFQNEAQLEKSRLLSDRFSAERPKGSFSTLEIQRTEQGDSAMYLCASSLQGGPYEQYFGPGTRLTVT.

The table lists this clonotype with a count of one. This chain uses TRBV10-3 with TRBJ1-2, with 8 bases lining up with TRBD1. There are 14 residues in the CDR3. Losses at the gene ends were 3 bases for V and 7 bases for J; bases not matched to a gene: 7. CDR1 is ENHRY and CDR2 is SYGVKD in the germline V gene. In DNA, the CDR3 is TGTGCCATCAGTGAAGGGACAGGAGCAGGTGGCTACACCTTC. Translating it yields CAISEGTGAGGYTF.

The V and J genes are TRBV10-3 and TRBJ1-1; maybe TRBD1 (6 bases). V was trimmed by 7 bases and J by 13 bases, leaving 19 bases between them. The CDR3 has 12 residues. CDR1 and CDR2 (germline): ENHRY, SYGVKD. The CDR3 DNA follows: TGTGCCATCACCGGAGACAGGACCGAGGTTTTCTTT. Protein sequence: CAITGDRTEVFF.

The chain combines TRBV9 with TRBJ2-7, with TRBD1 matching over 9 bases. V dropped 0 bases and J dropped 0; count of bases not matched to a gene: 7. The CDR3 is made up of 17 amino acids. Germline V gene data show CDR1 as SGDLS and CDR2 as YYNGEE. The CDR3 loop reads CASSVGYGTGNSYEQYF. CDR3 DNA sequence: TGTGCCAGCAGCGTAGGTTACGGGACAGGGAACTCCTACGAGCAGTACTTC.

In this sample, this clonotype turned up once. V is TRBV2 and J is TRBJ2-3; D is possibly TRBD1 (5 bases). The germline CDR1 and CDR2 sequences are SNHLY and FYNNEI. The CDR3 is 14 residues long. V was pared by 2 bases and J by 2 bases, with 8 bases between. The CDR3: CASSETDTTDTQYF. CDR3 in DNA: TGTGCCAGCAGTGAAACGGACACCACAGATACGCAGTATTTT.

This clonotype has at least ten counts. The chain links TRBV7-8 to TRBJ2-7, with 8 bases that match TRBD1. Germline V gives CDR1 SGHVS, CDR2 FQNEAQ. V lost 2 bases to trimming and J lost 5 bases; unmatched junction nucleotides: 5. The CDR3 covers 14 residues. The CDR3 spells CASSLQTGGNEQYF. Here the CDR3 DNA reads TGTGCCAGCAGCTTACAAACAGGGGGAAACGAGCAGTACTTC.

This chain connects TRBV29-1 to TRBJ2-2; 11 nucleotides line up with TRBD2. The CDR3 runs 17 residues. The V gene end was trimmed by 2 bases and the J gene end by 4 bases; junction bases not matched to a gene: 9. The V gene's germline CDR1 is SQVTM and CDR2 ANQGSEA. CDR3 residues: CSVERPLAGGITGELFF. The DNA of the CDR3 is TGCAGCGTTGAAAGGCCATTAGCGGGGGGGATCACCGGGGAGCTGTTTTTT.

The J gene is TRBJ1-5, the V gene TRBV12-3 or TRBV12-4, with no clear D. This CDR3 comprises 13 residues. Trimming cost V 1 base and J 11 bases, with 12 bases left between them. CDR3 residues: CASSLGVVQSQHF. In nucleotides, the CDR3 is TGTGCCAGCAGTTTAGGGGTCGTCCAGTCCCAGCATTTT.